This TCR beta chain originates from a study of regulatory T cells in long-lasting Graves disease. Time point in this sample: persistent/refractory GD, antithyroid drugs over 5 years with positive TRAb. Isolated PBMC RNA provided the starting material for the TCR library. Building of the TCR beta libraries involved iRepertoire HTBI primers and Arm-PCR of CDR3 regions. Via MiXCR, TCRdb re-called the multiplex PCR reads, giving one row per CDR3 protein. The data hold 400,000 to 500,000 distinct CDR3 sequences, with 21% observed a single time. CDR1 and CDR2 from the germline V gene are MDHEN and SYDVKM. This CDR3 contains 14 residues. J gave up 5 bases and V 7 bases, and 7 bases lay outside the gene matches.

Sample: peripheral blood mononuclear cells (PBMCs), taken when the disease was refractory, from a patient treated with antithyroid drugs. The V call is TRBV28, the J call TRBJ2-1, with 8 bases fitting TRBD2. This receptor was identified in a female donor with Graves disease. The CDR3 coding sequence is TGTGCCAGCAATAGCGGGACTTCCCACAATGAGCAGTTCTTC. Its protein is CASNSGTSHNEQFF.